A single T cell receptor beta chain is shown here with its context. Sequenced by immunoSEQ multiplex PCR; TCRdb stores in-frame clones only, minus some. The sample includes 120,000 to 150,000 clones, around 87% seen only once; the top ten take around 8.6%. The sample originates from a study of blood T cell repertoires in COVID-19. The CDR3 length is 19 residues. V was pared by 0 bases and J by 2 bases, with 11 bases of the junction left unmatched. Germline lookup yields CDR1 MNHEY and CDR2 SVGEGT. The clonotype was recovered from a woman in her 50s with active or convalescent COVID-19. Sequencing input: peripheral blood. The rearrangement links TRBV6-2 or TRBV6-3 to TRBJ2-3; TRBD2 matches 10 bases. CDR3 coding DNA: TGTGCCAGCAGTTACTCGATTTTTATACTAGCGGGAAACACAGATACGCAGTATTTT. Its translation: CASSYSIFILAGNTDTQYF.